The 23 T cell receptor beta chains below come from one sample, sequenced in a study of blood T cell repertoires in COVID-19. Clones were sequenced by immunoSEQ multiplex PCR, and TCRdb holds only the in-frame ones, with some missing. The sample shows fewer than 250,000 clones, 84% of them seen only once. Sequenced material: PBMCs or T cells enriched from blood (not recorded which). Receptors originate from a woman aged 40 to 50 who had recovered from COVID-19.

The genes are TRBV9 and TRBJ1-2, with a tentative D call TRBD1 (5 bases). Trimming pared 0 bases from V and 4 bases from J, leaving 10 bases between. The CDR3 is 14 residues long. The germline CDR1 and CDR2 sequences are SGDLS and YYNGEE. CDR3 region: CASSVGATGYGYTF. CDR3 DNA sequence: TGTGCCAGCAGCGTAGGGGCAACAGGCTATGGCTACACCTTC.

The rearrangement joins TRBV2 to TRBJ2-7; 11 bases match TRBD2. V lost 4 bases, J lost 1 base, and 0 bases stayed unmatched. Germline lookup yields CDR1 SNHLY and CDR2 FYNNEI. The CDR3 has 14 residues. The CDR3 DNA follows: TGTGCCAGCAGTGGGACTAGCGGGTCCTACGAGCAGTACGTC. It translates to CASSGTSGSYEQYV.

V is TRBV7-9 and J is TRBJ2-3; 8 bases align to TRBD2. There are 17 residues in the CDR3. The germline V gene encodes CDR1 SEHNR and CDR2 FQNEAQ (reference sequence). J gave up 7 bases and V 5 bases, and 17 bases lay outside the gene matches. The CDR3 reads CASSRAGDSPLIYTQYF. The CDR3 region has the DNA TGTGCCAGCAGCCGAGCGGGGGACTCCCCACTAATCTATACGCAGTATTTT.

The CDR3 spells CASSPWTSGLGSYNEQFF. The CDR3 DNA reads as TGTGCCAGCAGTCCCTGGACTAGCGGGTTGGGCTCCTACAATGAGCAGTTCTTC. J is TRBJ2-1 and V is TRBV27; 11 positions match TRBD2. Germline V lookup: CDR1 MNHEY, CDR2 SMNVEV (reference sequence). The CDR3 runs 18 residues. The V gene end was trimmed by 5 bases and the J gene end by 0 bases; junction bases not matched to a gene: 9.

The CDR3 loop reads CASNTGQLRNTEAFF. As DNA, the CDR3 is TGCGCCAGCAACACGGGACAGCTAAGGAACACTGAAGCTTTCTTT. The rearrangement links TRBV10-2 to TRBJ1-1; 7 positions match TRBD1. Germline V gives CDR1 WSHSY, CDR2 SAAADI. CDR3 length: 15 amino acids. V gave up 7 bases and J gave up 1 base; unmatched junction bases: 9.

V usage is TRBV7-9 and J usage is TRBJ1-6, with 7 nucleotides matching TRBD1. V lost 4 bases to trimming and J lost 10 bases; unmatched junction nucleotides: 10. CDR1 is SEHNR, CDR2 FQNEAQ, per germline (reference sequence). CDR3 length: 15 amino acids. CDR3 in DNA: TGTGCCAGCAGCTGGCCCCAGGGGGGAGACTCACCCCTCCACTTT. Its protein is CASSWPQGGDSPLHF.

This clone was seen only a few times. The chain combines TRBV6-4 with TRBJ2-2; 8 bases are shared with TRBD2. CDR1 and CDR2 (germline): MRHNA, SNTAGT. The trim removed 4 bases at V and 4 bases at J, leaving 2 bases unmatched. The CDR3 sequence is 14 residues long. This CDR3 is CASSAGGPTGELFF. The CDR3 DNA sequence: TGTGCCAGCAGTGCGGGAGGGCCCACCGGGGAGCTGTTTTTT.

The rearrangement links TRBV12-5 to TRBJ2-1; a possible D gene is TRBD2 (5 bases). The CDR3 runs 13 residues. The V end was cut by 2 bases, the J end by 5 bases, with 7 bases between. The germline CDR1 and CDR2 sequences are LGHNT and FRNRAP. The CDR3 sequence: CASGLPSHNEQFF. CDR3 nucleotide sequence: TGTGCTAGTGGTTTGCCTAGCCACAATGAGCAGTTCTTC.

The rearrangement links TRBV7-2 to TRBJ2-2; D gene unclear. CDR1 and CDR2 (germline): SGHTA, FQGNSA. Trimming left V 5 bases short and J 6 bases short, with 10 bases between. This CDR3 is 13 amino acids long. CDR3 in amino acids: CASSLDGAGELFF. CDR3 nucleotide sequence: TGTGCCAGCAGCCTAGACGGAGCCGGGGAGCTGTTTTTT.

The chain recombines TRBV29-1 with TRBJ1-2, with D perhaps TRBD1 (5 bases). The CDR3 spans 14 residues. Trimming stripped 6 bases from V and 7 bases from J, with 21 bases between. Germline V CDR1 and CDR2: SQVTM, ANQGSEA. The CDR3 DNA reads as TGCAGCGTGGGGGGTACTATTGGGTCTGGTGGCTACACCTTC. Amino acids: CSVGGTIGSGGYTF.

The chain joins TRBV7-2 to TRBJ2-4, with 8 bases aligning to TRBD2. V was clipped by 5 bases and J by 1 base; unmatched bases: 7. CDR3 length: 16 residues. The germline V gene has CDR1 SGHTA and CDR2 FQGNSA. The CDR3 DNA reads as TGTGCCAGCAGCCCCACCAGCGGGAGCGCCAAAAACATTCAGTACTTC. Protein: CASSPTSGSAKNIQYF.

V and J are TRBV7-2 and TRBJ1-4; D is undetermined. This CDR3 has 12 residues. Germline V CDR1 and CDR2: SGHTA, FQGNSA. V lost 6 bases to trimming and J lost 5 bases, with 7 bases between them. This CDR3 reads CASSRQNEKLFF. CDR3 DNA: TGTGCCAGCAGTCGACAAAATGAAAAACTGTTTTTT.

The rearrangement uses TRBV11-2 and TRBJ2-1; D is perhaps TRBD2 (6 bases). The CDR3 is 14 residues long. The germline V gene has CDR1 SGHAT and CDR2 FQNNGV. Trimming took 4 bases from V and 7 from J, leaving 14 bases between them. CDR3 bases: TGTGCCAGCAGCTCCGGGACTGGGGGGAATGAGCAGTTCTTC. It is translated as CASSSGTGGNEQFF.

V and J are TRBV3-1 (or the pseudogene TRBV3-2) and TRBJ1-3; the match to TRBD1 covers 7 bases. Germline V gives CDR1 LGHDT, CDR2 YNNKEL (reference sequence). Losses at the gene ends were 4 bases for V and 3 bases for J; bases not matched to a gene: 3. The CDR3 has 14 amino acids. The CDR3 is CASSPNRGGNTIYF. CDR3 DNA: TGTGCCAGCAGCCCAAACAGGGGTGGAAACACCATATATTTT.

This clone was seen a single time. The rearrangement uses TRBV28 and TRBJ1-2, with a possible D match to TRBD1 (5 bases). Between the trimmed V and J ends, which lost 7 bases and 5 bases, there was a span of 11 bases. The CDR3 contains 12 residues. CDR1 and CDR2 (germline): MDHEN, SYDVKM. The CDR3 spells CASTGEGYGYTF. CDR3 bases: TGTGCCAGCACCGGGGAGGGGTATGGCTACACCTTC.

This clone was seen a few times. V gene TRBV25-1 combines with J gene TRBJ2-7; TRBD1 matches 7 bases. V shed 6 bases, J shed 7 bases, and the junction held 21 bases outside the gene matches. Germline lookup yields CDR1 MGHDK and CDR2 SYGVNS. This CDR3 has 17 amino acids. CDR3 loop: CASSDRQGADSAWEQYF. The CDR3 DNA is TGTGCCAGCAGCGATAGACAGGGCGCCGATAGCGCGTGGGAGCAGTACTTC.

The gene calls are TRBV18 and TRBJ2-2; weak D call: TRBD1 (5 bases). Germline-derived CDR1 and CDR2 are KGHSH and LQKENI. Trimming stripped 3 bases from V and 7 bases from J, with 9 bases between. This CDR3 is built from 13 residues. CDR3 region: CASSPPRVGELFF. The DNA for the CDR3 is TGTGCCAGCTCACCTCCCAGGGTCGGGGAGCTGTTTTTT.

The chain links TRBV30 to TRBJ1-5, with 8 positions matching TRBD1. The V gene's germline CDR1 is GTSNPN and CDR2 SVGIG (reference sequence). J lost 5 bases, V lost 0 bases, and 9 bases had no gene match. This CDR3 spans 16 amino acids. The CDR3 loop reads CAWSVPRTGWDQPQHF. The CDR3, as DNA: TGTGCCTGGAGTGTACCCCGGACAGGGTGGGATCAGCCCCAGCATTTT.

The chain is built from TRBV6-5 and TRBJ1-2; 9 bases are shared with TRBD1. The J segment lost 7 bases and the V segment lost 7 bases, leaving 13 bases of the junction unmatched. In germline, CDR1 is MNHEY, CDR2 SVGAGI. The CDR3 is made up of 15 amino acids. This CDR3 reads CASTSSWTGASGYTF. In nucleotides, the CDR3 is TGTGCCAGCACCAGTTCGTGGACAGGGGCATCTGGCTACACCTTC.

The chain links TRBV28 to TRBJ2-7; 8 nucleotides agree with TRBD1. This CDR3 is built from 14 residues. Germline V gene data show CDR1 as MDHEN and CDR2 as SYDVKM. V was clipped by 5 bases and J by 3 bases; unmatched bases: 6. CDR3 protein: CASSNGQGGYEQYF. DNA for the CDR3: TGTGCCAGCAGTAATGGACAGGGAGGCTACGAGCAGTACTTC.

The rearrangement links TRBV2 to TRBJ2-3, with 7 bases lining up with TRBD1. Per germline, CDR1 SNHLY and CDR2 FYNNEI. This CDR3 has 14 amino acids. V was clipped by 8 bases and J by 3 bases; unmatched bases: 8. The CDR3 nucleotides are TGTGCCAGCGGCAAGACAGGGACGACAGATACGCAGTATTTT. Translated, it gives CASGKTGTTDTQYF.

The rearrangement uses TRBV10-3 and TRBJ1-1; tentatively, D is TRBD1 (5 bases). The germline V gene encodes CDR1 ENHRY and CDR2 SYGVKD. V was cut by 4 bases and J by 0 bases, with 18 bases left in between. The CDR3 length is 17 residues. The CDR3 region has the DNA TGTGCCATCAGTGGGAACGACAGACAAAGAGTGAACACTGAAGCTTTCTTT. Its protein product is CAISGNDRQRVNTEAFF.

The gene calls are TRBV5-1 and TRBJ2-7; D gene ambiguous. With 0 bases removed from V and 4 bases from J, the gap between germline ends came to 14 bases. Per the germline V gene, CDR1 is SGHRS and CDR2 is YFSETQ. The CDR3 length is 15 residues. In nucleotides, the CDR3 is TGCGCCAGCAGCTTGGACGCCAACGGTATTTACGAGCAGTACGTC. It translates to CASSLDANGIYEQYV.